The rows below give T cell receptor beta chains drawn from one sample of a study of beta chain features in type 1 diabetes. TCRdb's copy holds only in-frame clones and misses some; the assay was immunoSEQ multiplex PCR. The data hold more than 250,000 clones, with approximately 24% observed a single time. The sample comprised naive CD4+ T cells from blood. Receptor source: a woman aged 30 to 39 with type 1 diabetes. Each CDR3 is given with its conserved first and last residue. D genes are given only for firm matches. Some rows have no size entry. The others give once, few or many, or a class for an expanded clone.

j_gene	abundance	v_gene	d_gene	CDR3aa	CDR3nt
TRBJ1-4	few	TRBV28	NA	CASTSATNEKLFF	TGTGCCAGCACGAGTGCAACTAATGAAAAACTGTTTTTT
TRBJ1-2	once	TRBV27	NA	CASSFFWGQTYGYTF	TGTGCCAGCAGTTTTTTCTGGGGCCAGACCTATGGCTACACCTTC
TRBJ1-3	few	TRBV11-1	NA	CASSLRVTGSWNSGNTIYF	TGTGCCAGCAGCTTACGTGTGACAGGATCCTGGAACTCTGGAAACACCATATATTTT
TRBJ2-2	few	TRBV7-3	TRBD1	CASSLHRGRDTGELFF	TGTGCCAGCAGCCTCCACAGGGGGCGTGACACCGGGGAGCTGTTTTTT
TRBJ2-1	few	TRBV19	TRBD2	CASSRTSGLAPANEQFF	TGTGCCAGTAGCCGGACTAGCGGGCTGGCCCCGGCCAATGAGCAGTTCTTC
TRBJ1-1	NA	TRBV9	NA	CASSVTGQNTEAFF	TGTGCCAGCAGCGTGACGGGACAGAACACTGAAGCTTTCTTT
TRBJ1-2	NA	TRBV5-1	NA	CASSLETALNYGYTF	TGCGCCAGCAGCTTGGAGACAGCTCTAAACTATGGCTACACCTTC
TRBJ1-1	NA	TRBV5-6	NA	CASSLEVRNTEAFF	TGTGCCAGCAGCTTGGAAGTCAGAAACACTGAAGCTTTCTTT
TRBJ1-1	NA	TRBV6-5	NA	CASSYGGGAGTEAFF	TGTGCCAGCAGTTACGGGGGGGGCGCCGGCACTGAAGCTTTCTTT
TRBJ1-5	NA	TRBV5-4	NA	CASSLAGNQPQHF	TGTGCCAGCAGCTTGGCAGGGAATCAGCCCCAGCATTTT
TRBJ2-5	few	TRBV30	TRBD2	CAWKGPSRRGRARDQETQYF	TGTGCCTGGAAAGGACCATCCCGCCGCGGGAGGGCTCGAGACCAAGAGACCCAGTACTTC
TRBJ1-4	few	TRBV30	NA	CAWSWAGYEKLFF	TGTGCCTGGAGCTGGGCAGGGTATGAAAAACTGTTTTTT
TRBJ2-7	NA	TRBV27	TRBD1	CASSLSGTGWYYEQYF	TGTGCCAGCAGTTTGAGTGGGACAGGGTGGTACTACGAGCAGTACTTC
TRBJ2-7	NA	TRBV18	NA	CASSPQREVQYF	TGTGCCAGCTCACCACAACGAGAGGTACAGTACTTC
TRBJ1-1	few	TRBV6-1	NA	CASSGYRDTEAFF	TGTGCCAGCAGTGGATACAGGGACACTGAAGCTTTCTTT
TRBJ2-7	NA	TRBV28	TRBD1	CASGPGTGTDEQYF	TGTGCCAGCGGGCCCGGGACAGGGACGGACGAGCAGTACTTC
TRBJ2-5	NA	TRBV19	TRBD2	CAVAGGKETQYF	TGTGCTGTAGCGGGAGGAAAAGAGACCCAGTACTTC
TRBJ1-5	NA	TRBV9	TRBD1	CASSGDSTHQPQHF	TGTGCCAGCAGCGGGGACAGTACACATCAGCCCCAGCATTTT
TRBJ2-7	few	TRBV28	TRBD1	CASSPTPQGVSYEQYF	TGTGCCAGCAGTCCAACCCCACAGGGGGTCTCCTACGAGCAGTACTTC